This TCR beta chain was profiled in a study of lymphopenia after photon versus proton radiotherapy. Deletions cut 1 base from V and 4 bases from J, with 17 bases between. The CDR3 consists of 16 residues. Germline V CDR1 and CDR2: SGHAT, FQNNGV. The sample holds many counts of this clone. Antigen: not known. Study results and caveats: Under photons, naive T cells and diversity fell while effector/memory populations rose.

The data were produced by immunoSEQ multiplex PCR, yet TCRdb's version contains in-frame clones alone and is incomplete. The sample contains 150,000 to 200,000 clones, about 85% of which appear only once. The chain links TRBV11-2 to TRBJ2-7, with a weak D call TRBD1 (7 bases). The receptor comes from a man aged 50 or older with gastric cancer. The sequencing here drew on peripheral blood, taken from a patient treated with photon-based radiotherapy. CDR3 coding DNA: TGTGCCAGCAGCTTAGCCTCCTCACAGGGGAGGTACGAGCAGTACTTC. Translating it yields CASSLASSQGRYEQYF.